This T cell receptor (beta chain) emerged from a study of shared clonotypes between healthy human individuals. Trimming at V came to 5 bases and at J to 2 bases, leaving 8 bases not matched to a gene. The CDR3 is 15 amino acids. Germline assignment: CDR1 MDHEN and CDR2 SYDVKM. Clones were sequenced by immunoSEQ multiplex PCR, and TCRdb holds only the in-frame ones, with some missing. The sample carries 2 million to 3 million clones, approximately 94% recorded once. The TCR was taken from a man aged 18-30 years in good health. Source material: naive CD4+ T cells sorted from blood. Subset here: CD45RA+ positively selected. The chain has TRBV28 and TRBJ2-7, with 8 bases fitting TRBD1. The CDR3 DNA follows: TGTGCCAGCAGTGCCGGACAGGGCGGTGCCTACGAGCAGTACTTC. This gives the protein CASSAGQGGAYEQYF.